The present T cell receptor beta chain was sequenced within a study of shared clonotypes between healthy human individuals. Study in general: Each donor's CD8 memory used one plate, CD8 naive two, each CD4 subset three. Findings and limits, study-wide: As a rule, naive subsets had a larger estimated richness than memory subsets. Relative to their counterparts shared across all four donors, non-shared clonotypes exhibited diminished generation probabilities.

CDR1 is SGHVS, CDR2 FNYEAQ, per germline. V lost 1 base, J lost 4 bases, and 9 bases lay in between. The CDR3 covers 14 residues. The sample holds one count of this clone. Its antigen remains unknown. Caucasian adults living in Nashville, Tennessee, provided all samples. Data came from immunoSEQ multiplex PCR; TCRdb stores just in-frame clones and leaves some out. The profile covers approximately 2.1 million clones, with 90% to 95% appearing a single time and 0.39% taken by the ten largest. Material: naive CD4+ T cells from PBMCs. The subset denotes: CD45RA+ positively selected. The rearrangement uses TRBV7-6 and TRBJ2-3; a weak D match, TRBD1 (6 bases). The clonotype was recovered from a man younger than 35 in good health. Some clones in this sample may be carry-over from other donors' samples. CDR3 residues: CASSLVQGADTQYF. Here the CDR3 DNA reads TGTGCCAGCAGCTTAGTACAGGGCGCAGATACGCAGTATTTT.